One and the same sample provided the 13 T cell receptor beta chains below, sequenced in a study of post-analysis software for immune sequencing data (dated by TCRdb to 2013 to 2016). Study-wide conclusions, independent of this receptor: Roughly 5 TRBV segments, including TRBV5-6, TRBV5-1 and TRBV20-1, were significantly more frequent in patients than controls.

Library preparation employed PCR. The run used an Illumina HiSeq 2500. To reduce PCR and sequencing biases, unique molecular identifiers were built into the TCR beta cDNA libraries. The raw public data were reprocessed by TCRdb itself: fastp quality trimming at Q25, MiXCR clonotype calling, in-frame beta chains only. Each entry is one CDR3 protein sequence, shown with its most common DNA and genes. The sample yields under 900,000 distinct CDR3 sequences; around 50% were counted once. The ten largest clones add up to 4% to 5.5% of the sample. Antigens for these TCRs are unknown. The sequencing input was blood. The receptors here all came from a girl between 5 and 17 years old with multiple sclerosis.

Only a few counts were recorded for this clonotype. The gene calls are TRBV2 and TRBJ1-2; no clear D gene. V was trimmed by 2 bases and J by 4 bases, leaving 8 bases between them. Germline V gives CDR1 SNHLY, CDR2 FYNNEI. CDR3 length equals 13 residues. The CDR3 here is CASSESRAYGYTF. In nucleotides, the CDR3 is TGTGCCAGCAGTGAAAGTAGGGCCTATGGCTACACCTTC.

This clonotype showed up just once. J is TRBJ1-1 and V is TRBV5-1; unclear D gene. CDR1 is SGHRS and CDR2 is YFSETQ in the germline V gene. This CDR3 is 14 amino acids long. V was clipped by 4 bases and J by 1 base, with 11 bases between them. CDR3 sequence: CASSPHGGNTEAFF. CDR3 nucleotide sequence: TGCGCCAGCAGCCCCCATGGAGGGAACACTGAAGCTTTCTTT.

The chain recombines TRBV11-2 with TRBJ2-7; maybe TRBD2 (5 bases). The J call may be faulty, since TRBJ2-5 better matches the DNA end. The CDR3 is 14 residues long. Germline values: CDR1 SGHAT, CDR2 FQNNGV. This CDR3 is CASSKARTGQTQYF. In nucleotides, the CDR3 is TGTGCCAGCAGTAAAGCACGGACTGGACAGACCCAGTACTTC.

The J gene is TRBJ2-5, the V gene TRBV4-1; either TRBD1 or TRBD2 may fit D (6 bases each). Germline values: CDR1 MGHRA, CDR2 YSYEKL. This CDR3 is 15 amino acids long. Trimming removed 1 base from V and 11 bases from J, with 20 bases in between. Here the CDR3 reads CASSQVEGGYTEQYF. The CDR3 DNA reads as TGCGCCAGCAGCCAAGTAGAGGGGGGATATACTGAGCAGTACTTC.

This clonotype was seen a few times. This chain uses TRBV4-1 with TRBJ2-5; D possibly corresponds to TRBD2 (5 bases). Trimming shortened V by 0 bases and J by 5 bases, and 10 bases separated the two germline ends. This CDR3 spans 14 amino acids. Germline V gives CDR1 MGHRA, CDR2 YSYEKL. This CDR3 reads CASSQELVWETQYF. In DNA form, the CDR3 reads TGCGCCAGCAGCCAAGAACTAGTTTGGGAGACCCAGTACTTC.

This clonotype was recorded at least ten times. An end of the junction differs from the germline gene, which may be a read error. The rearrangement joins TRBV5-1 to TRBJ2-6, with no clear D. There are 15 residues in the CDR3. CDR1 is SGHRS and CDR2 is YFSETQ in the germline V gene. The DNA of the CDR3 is TGTGCCAGCAGCTCGCAAGGGTCTGGGGCCAACGTCCTGACTTTC. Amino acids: CASSSQGSGANVLTF.

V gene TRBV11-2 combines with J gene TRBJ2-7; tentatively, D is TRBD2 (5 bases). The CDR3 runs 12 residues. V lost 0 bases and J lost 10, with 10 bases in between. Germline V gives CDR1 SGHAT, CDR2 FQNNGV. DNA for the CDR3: TGTGCCAGCAGCTTAGAGACTACCATACAGTACTTC. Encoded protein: CASSLETTIQYF.

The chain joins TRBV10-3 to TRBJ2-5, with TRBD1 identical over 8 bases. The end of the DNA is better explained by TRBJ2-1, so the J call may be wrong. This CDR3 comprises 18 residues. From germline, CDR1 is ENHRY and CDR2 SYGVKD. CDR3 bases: TGTGCCATCAGTGAGTCGACTCCGGACAGGGTTTTCCAAGAGACCCAGTTCTTC. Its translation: CAISESTPDRVFQETQFF.

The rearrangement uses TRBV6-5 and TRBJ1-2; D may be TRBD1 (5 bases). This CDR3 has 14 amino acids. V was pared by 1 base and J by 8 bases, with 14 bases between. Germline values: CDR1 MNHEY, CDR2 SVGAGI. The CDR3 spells CASSYLTARTGYTF. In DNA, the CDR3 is TGTGCCAGCAGTTACTTGACAGCCCGCACGGGCTACACCTTC.

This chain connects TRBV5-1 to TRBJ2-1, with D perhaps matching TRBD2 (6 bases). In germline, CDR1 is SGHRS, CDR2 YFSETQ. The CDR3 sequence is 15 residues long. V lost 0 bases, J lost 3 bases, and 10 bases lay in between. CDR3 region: CASSLAVGLYNEQFF. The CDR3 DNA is TGCGCCAGCAGCTTGGCGGTGGGACTCTACAATGAGCAGTTCTTC.

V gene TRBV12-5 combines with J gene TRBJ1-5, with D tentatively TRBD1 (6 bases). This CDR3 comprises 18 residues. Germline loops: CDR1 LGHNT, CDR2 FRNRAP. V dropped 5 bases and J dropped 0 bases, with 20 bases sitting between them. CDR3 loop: CASGLLGQSTYSNQPQHF. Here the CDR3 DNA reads TGTGCTAGTGGTCTCTTAGGACAGAGTACTTATAGCAATCAGCCCCAGCATTTT. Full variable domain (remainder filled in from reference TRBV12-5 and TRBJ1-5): DARVTQTPRHKVTEMGQEVTMRCQPILGHNTVFWYRQTMMQGLELLAYFRNRAPLDDSGMPKDRFSAEMPDATLATLKIQPSEPRDSAVYFCASGLLGQSTYSNQPQHFGDGTRLSIL.

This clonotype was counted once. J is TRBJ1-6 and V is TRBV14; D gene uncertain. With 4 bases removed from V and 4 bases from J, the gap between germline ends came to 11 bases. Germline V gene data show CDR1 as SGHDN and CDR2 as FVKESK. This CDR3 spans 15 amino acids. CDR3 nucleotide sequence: TGTGCCAGCAGCCCCCGGTCTCCATATAATTCACCCCTCCACTTT. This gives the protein CASSPRSPYNSPLHF.

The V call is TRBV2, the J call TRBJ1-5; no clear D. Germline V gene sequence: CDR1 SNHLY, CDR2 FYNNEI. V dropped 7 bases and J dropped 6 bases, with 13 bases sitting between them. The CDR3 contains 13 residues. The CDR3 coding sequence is TGTGCCAGCAAGCCGGAATGGGGTCAGCCCCAGCATTTT. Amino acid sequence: CASKPEWGQPQHF.